A selection of T cell receptor beta chains follows, all from one sample in a study of patients and donors after allogeneic stem cell transplantation. One entry per CDR3 protein results from TCRdb running MiXCR on the RT-PCR reads. Of some 230,000 distinct CDR3 sequences in the sample, around an eighth are singletons; the top ten hold around a tenth. Sequenced: blood, either unsorted or a sorted T cell fraction (not recorded which). These receptors came from a human donor who was either an allogeneic HSCT recipient or a stem cell or donor lymphocyte infusion donor (not recorded which). It is not recorded whose cells these are; they may come from a transplant donor. Each CDR3 is given without its conserved first and last residue. A D gene is named only where the DNA matches it firmly. Expanded clones are given a class, and other clones once, few, many or no size at all.

D: TRBD2; V: TRBV4-3; size: NA; J: TRBJ2-1; CDR3: ASSQRGGLSSYNEQF
D: NA; V: TRBV9; size: NA; J: TRBJ2-3; CDR3: ASSEGGHTQY
D: NA; V: TRBV5-1; size: few; J: TRBJ1-1; CDR3: ASSLVLLGTGGTEAF
D: TRBD1; V: TRBV2; size: NA; J: TRBJ2-2; CDR3: ASSETGGITGELF
D: NA; V: TRBV7-9; size: few; J: TRBJ1-1; CDR3: ASSLQRGWGTEAF
D: NA; V: TRBV2; size: few; J: TRBJ2-7; CDR3: ASSESWGNEQY
D: NA; V: TRBV28; size: NA; J: TRBJ1-2; CDR3: ASSRGIDYGYT
D: NA; V: TRBV3-1; size: many; J: TRBJ1-4; CDR3: ASSRRESPDEKLF
D: TRBD1; V: TRBV25-1; size: few; J: TRBJ1-2; CDR3: ASSESHRGNYGYT
D: NA; V: TRBV7-8; size: NA; J: TRBJ1-2; CDR3: ASSFPPGPVVYGYT
D: NA; V: TRBV10-3; size: many; J: TRBJ2-3; CDR3: AMRDPGGTDTQY
D: NA; V: TRBV4-1; size: NA; J: TRBJ2-7; CDR3: ASSSKQGDRLEQY
D: TRBD2; V: TRBV12-3/TRBV12-4; size: NA; J: TRBJ2-4; CDR3: ASSPGEVVTSGGAGKNIQY
D: NA; V: TRBV25-1; size: NA; J: TRBJ1-6; CDR3: ASSQAQVNSPLH
D: TRBD1; V: TRBV5-6; size: many; J: TRBJ1-1; CDR3: ASSSSDREISGAF
D: NA; V: TRBV4-3; size: few; J: TRBJ2-3; CDR3: ASSQDSTANTDTQY
D: NA; V: TRBV19; size: few; J: TRBJ2-7; CDR3: ASRRGDHSHEQY
D: NA; V: TRBV7-2; size: NA; J: TRBJ2-7; CDR3: ASSLGQRLGEQY
D: TRBD2; V: TRBV20-1; size: NA; J: TRBJ2-5; CDR3: SARVGAGNQETQY
D: NA; V: TRBV7-3; size: NA; J: TRBJ2-1; CDR3: ASRLAGNEQF
D: NA; V: TRBV7-9; size: once; J: TRBJ2-7; CDR3: ASSFERGEQY
D: TRBD1; V: TRBV7-3; size: NA; J: TRBJ2-1; CDR3: ASSPTRGLPNEQF
D: TRBD1; V: TRBV10-3; size: NA; J: TRBJ2-2; CDR3: AISGQGGVPGELF
D: TRBD1; V: TRBV19; size: NA; J: TRBJ2-7; CDR3: ASSIGDSPQY